These T cell receptor beta chains were read from a single sample in a study of radiotherapy plus CTLA-4 blockade in lung cancer. TCRdb's copy holds only in-frame clones and misses some; the assay was immunoSEQ multiplex PCR. The sample lists roughly 54,000 clones; 84% were seen once. Material: peripheral blood, obtained from a patient treated with radiotherapy plus ipilimumab. The receptors come from a human donor with non-small cell lung cancer whose response to radiotherapy plus ipilimumab could not be evaluated. Each CDR3 is given with its conserved first and last residue. Each record gives: J gene, V gene, CDR3 protein.

>TRBJ2-7|TRBV7-9
CASSLGGFYEQYF
>TRBJ1-6|TRBV7-2
CASSEGQGYNSPLHF
>TRBJ1-4|TRBV2
CASRKDRSNEKLFF
>TRBJ2-6|TRBV28
CASSYTGQGASGANVLTF
>TRBJ2-1|TRBV7-3
CASSLIREGEQFF
>TRBJ1-2|TRBV9
CASSVARESYGYTF
>TRBJ2-7|TRBV28
CASSQRTGAPEQYF
>TRBJ1-1|TRBV27
CASRKRTDNTEAFF
>TRBJ2-2|TRBV9
CASGRQNTGELFF
>TRBJ1-1|TRBV4-1
CASSQDRVEAFF
>TRBJ2-2|TRBV7-3
CASSPRGGYTGELFF
>TRBJ1-1|TRBV2
CASKGSWNTEAFF
>TRBJ1-5|TRBV6-5
CASSRAGGGNQPQHF
>TRBJ1-1|TRBV6-4
CASSEDRDTEAFF
>TRBJ1-6|TRBV6-1
CASSEGQGGRNSPLHF
>TRBJ2-1|TRBV4-3
CASSQVGTSGRPNEQFF
>TRBJ1-1|TRBV5-1
CASSLTPTRQGGTEAFF
>TRBJ1-3|TRBV28
CASSSTGTSGNTIYF
>TRBJ2-1|TRBV6-5
CASTRQGHEQFF
>TRBJ2-5|TRBV28
CASSFVKTGETQYF
>TRBJ1-2|TRBV18
CASSPTNLRGRLTIYGYTF
>TRBJ1-2|TRBV2
CASSFTLGSYGYTF
>TRBJ2-7|TRBV18
CASSLGESYEQYF
>TRBJ2-1|TRBV2
CASKSSSGRNNEQFF
>TRBJ1-2|TRBV6-6
CASSSNHRGNYGYTF
>TRBJ1-4|TRBV11-1
CASSRTATNEKLFF
>TRBJ2-6|TRBV5-1
CASSPTGANVLTF
>TRBJ2-3|TRBV30
CAWRTGTSTDTQYF
>TRBJ2-5|TRBV29-1
CSVGPGQGQETQYF
>TRBJ2-7|TRBV11-2
CASSTEGTSGFSYEQYF
>TRBJ1-1|TRBV7-3
CASSLDRGNTEAFF
>TRBJ1-2|TRBV5-6
CASSLGPFLIYGYTF
>TRBJ1-2|TRBV28
CASSLQGARSYGYTF
>TRBJ1-5|TRBV5-6
CASSLAGARGWQPQHF
>TRBJ2-3|TRBV29-1
CSLRGGRTDTQYF
>TRBJ2-2|TRBV19
CASSILSAGELFF
>TRBJ2-3|TRBV19
CATLDAGGPPDTQYF
>TRBJ2-7|TRBV6-5
CASSPTDRPNSEQYF
>TRBJ2-1|TRBV4-3
CASSQDSVAGALHNEQFF
>TRBJ2-1|TRBV10-3
CAISDPTSGGPRVRNEQFF
>TRBJ2-5|TRBV27
CASSSERLAGGQETQYF
>TRBJ2-4|TRBV19
CASSIGTFDKNIQYF
>TRBJ1-1|TRBV20-1
CSAMSWPEAFF
>TRBJ2-1|TRBV4-3
CASSHVRKQDNEQFF
>NA|TRBV9
CASSPQGRMEYEQYF
>TRBJ1-1|TRBV29-1
CSAKAVTEAFF
>TRBJ2-1|TRBV11-2
CASSLFDNEQFF
>TRBJ2-1|TRBV9
CASSVSGHAISYNEQFF
>TRBJ2-2|TRBV6-5
CASTLTSFTGELFF
>TRBJ2-2|TRBV11-3
CASSFRQGLFTGELFF
>TRBJ2-1|TRBV11-2
CASSSSGRSSYNEQFF
>TRBJ1-1|TRBV29-1
CSAAGWLNTEAFF
>TRBJ1-5|TRBV7-2
CASSLGYLTGERGGPQHF
>TRBJ1-2|TRBV30
CAWSNGQGIYGYTF